What follows describes a single TCR beta chain. Its antigen is unidentified. The source of the sample is a study of molecular identifiers for immune sequencing clone quantification. MiXCR was run by TCRdb on the PCR reads, yielding one entry per CDR3 protein. Among 600,000 to 650,000 distinct CDR3 sequences, just under 20% were seen once, and the ten largest hold roughly 0.83%. From germline, CDR1 is LNHDA and CDR2 SQIVND (reference sequence). This CDR3 spans 13 amino acids. V was shortened by 5 bases and J by 7 bases, with 15 bases between the two germline ends. The study's findings and limits: The study found clones above 20 RNA copies held over 99% of effector molecules and under 1% in naive cells.

The sequencing input was naive CD8+ T cells from blood, with Jurkat cell RNA spiked in. Regarding subset: FACS-sorted CD8+CD4-CCR7+CD45RA+ naive T cells. This clonotype originated in a human donor in good health. Some libraries in this study had Jurkat cell RNA spiked in. The rearrangement joins TRBV19 to TRBJ2-7, with D perhaps matching TRBD1 or TRBD2 (5 bases each). The CDR3 spells CASSSGPSWEQYF. DNA of the CDR3: TGTGCCAGTAGTTCGGGACCAAGCTGGGAGCAGTACTTC.